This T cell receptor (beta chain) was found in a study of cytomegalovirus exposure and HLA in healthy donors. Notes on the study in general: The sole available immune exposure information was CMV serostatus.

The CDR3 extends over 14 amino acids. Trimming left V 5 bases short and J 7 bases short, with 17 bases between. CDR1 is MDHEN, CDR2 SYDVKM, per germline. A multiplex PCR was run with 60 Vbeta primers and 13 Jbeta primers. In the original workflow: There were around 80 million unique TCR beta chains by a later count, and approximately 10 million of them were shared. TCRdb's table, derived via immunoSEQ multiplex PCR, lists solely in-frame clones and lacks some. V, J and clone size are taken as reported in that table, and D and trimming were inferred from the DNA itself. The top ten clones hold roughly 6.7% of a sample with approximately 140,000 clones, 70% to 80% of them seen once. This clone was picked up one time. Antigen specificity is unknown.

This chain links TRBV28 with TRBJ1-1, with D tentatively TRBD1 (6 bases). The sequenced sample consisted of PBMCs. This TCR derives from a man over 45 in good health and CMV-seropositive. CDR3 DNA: TGTGCCAGCAGTACATCCGGGACACAATATGAAGCTTTCTTT. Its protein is CASSTSGTQYEAFF.